Here is one T cell receptor (beta chain) with its context. These data belong to a study of blood T cell repertoires in COVID-19. The ends were cut back, 0 bases at V and 7 bases at J, with 7 bases in the middle. This CDR3 comprises 13 residues. CDR1 and CDR2 (germline): SGHAT, FQNNGV. TCRdb's copy holds only in-frame clones and misses some; the assay was immunoSEQ multiplex PCR. The table includes approximately 160,000 clones, over 65% detected once. The source of this sequence is a man between 60 and 70 years old with acute or convalescent COVID-19. The sequencing sample was made of peripheral blood. The chain carries TRBV11-2 and TRBJ2-1; D uncertain. CDR3 nucleotide sequence: TGTGCCAGCAGCTTAGATTTCAGTAATGAGCAGTTCTTC. Amino acid sequence: CASSLDFSNEQFF.